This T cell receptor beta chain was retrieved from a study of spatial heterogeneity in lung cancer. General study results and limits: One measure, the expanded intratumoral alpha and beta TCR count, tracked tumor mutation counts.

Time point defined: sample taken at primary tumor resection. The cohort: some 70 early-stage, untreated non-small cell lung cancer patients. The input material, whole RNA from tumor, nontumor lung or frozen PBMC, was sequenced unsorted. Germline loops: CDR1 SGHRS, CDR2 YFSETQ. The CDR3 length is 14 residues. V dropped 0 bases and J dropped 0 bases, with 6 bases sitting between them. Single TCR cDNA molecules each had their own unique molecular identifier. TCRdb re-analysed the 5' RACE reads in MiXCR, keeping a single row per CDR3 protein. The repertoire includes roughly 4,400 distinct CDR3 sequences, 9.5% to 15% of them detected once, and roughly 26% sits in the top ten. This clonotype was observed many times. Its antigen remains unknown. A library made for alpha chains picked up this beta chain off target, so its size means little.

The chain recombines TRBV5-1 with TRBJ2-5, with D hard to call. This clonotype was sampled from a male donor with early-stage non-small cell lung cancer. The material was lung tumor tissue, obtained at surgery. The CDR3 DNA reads TGCGCCAGCAGCTTGGCCACGTACCAAGAGACCCAGTACTTC. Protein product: CASSLATYQETQYF.